This paragraph reports one T cell receptor (beta chain). The V gene's germline CDR1 is SGHAT and CDR2 FQNNGV. V lost 0 bases and J 4 bases, leaving 18 bases between the germline ends. The CDR3 spans 17 residues. Per the authors' pipeline: Amplification with reference gene primers provided the estimates of nucleated cell counts. Libraries were prepared by immunoSEQ multiplex PCR; TCRdb keeps only in-frame clonotypes and omits some of them. V, J and clone size derive from that table, while D and trimming were established from the DNA sequence. The data contain fewer than 200,000 clones, 80% to 90% of them singletons. The data are from a study of blood T cell repertoires in COVID-19. Study as a whole: The study drew acute and convalescent COVID-19 samples from the United States, Italy and Spain. The cDNA or gDNA used as material had been derived from T cells, B-cell-depleted T cells, or PBMCs.

The sample comprised peripheral blood. The chain joins TRBV11-2 to TRBJ1-2; maybe TRBD1 (6 bases). This clonotype was sampled from a woman aged 55 to 70 who had recovered from COVID-19. In nucleotides, the CDR3 is TGTGCCAGCAGCTTAGATCTTGGGGGGGGCGCTGGCTATGGCTACACCTTC. Amino acids: CASSLDLGGGAGYGYTF. Using reference TRBV11-2 and TRBJ1-2 for the parts outside the CDR3, the full variable domain is EAGVAQSPRYKIIEKRQSVAFWCNPISGHATLYWYQQILGQGPKLLIQFQNNGVVDDSQLPKDRFSAERLKGVDSTLKIQPAKLEDSAVYLCASSLDLGGGAGYGYTFGSGTRLTVV.